This passage covers 31 T cell receptor beta chains from one sample sequenced in a study of shared clonotypes between healthy human individuals. Sequencing used immunoSEQ multiplex PCR; TCRdb keeps in-frame clones, though not all of them. The top ten clones hold over 0.8% of a sample with 950,000 to 1,200,000 clones, 60% to 80% of them seen once. The material sequenced was memory CD4+ T cells from PBMCs. This sample's subset: CD45RA-negative fraction. The receptor source for this set is a man between 18 and 35 years old in good health. Some clones in this sample may be carry-over from other donors' samples.

The V call is TRBV2, the J call TRBJ1-5, with a tentative D call TRBD1 (6 bases). Trimming stripped 5 bases from V and 5 bases from J, with 16 bases between. The CDR3 covers 15 residues. Germline V gives CDR1 SNHLY, CDR2 FYNNEI. In DNA, the CDR3 is TGTGCCAGCAGTCTAGTGACAGGTACGGATCAGCCCCAGCATTTT. Translating gives CASSLVTGTDQPQHF.

The genes are TRBV28 and TRBJ1-5; 8 nucleotides line up with TRBD1. With V trimmed by 6 bases and J by 10 bases, 11 bases remained unmatched. The CDR3 is 14 residues long. CDR1 is MDHEN, CDR2 SYDVKM, per germline. The CDR3 DNA reads as TGTGCCAGCAGCGGACAGGGCCAAATCAAACCCCAGCATTTT. It translates to CASSGQGQIKPQHF.

This sequence joins TRBV7-9 and TRBJ1-1; no clear D gene. Germline CDR1 is SEHNR and CDR2 is FQNEAQ (reference sequence). The V gene lost 3 bases and the J gene lost 0 bases, with 11 bases spanning the gap. The CDR3 consists of 15 residues. CDR3 DNA: TGTGCCAGCAGCTTTGTTTATCAAATGAACACTGAAGCTTTCTTT. This codes for CASSFVYQMNTEAFF.

This clone was counted only a few times. The V call is TRBV19, the J call TRBJ2-2; no firm D call. The CDR3 is 14 residues long. Trimming stripped 3 bases from V and 4 bases from J, with 9 bases between. Germline lookup yields CDR1 LNHDA and CDR2 SQIVND (reference sequence). This chain's CDR3 is CASSIQVPTGELFF. CDR3 nucleotides: TGTGCCAGTAGTATTCAGGTCCCCACCGGGGAGCTGTTTTTT.

This clone was detected a few times. In the same sample, other DNA sequences code for this CDR3. The chain employs TRBV6-5 and TRBJ1-2, with 7 bases lining up with TRBD1. The germline V gene encodes CDR1 MNHEY and CDR2 SVGAGI. This CDR3 has 14 amino acids. V lost 2 bases to trimming and J lost 5 bases; unmatched junction nucleotides: 5. The CDR3 bases are TGTGCCAGCAGTTACGGGGGACAGCCTTATGGCTACACCTTC. Protein sequence: CASSYGGQPYGYTF.

The chain couples TRBV18 to TRBJ2-3; D may be TRBD2 (6 bases). CDR1 KGHSH and CDR2 LQKENI come from the germline V gene. V was pared by 4 bases and J by 1 base, with 12 bases between. The CDR3 sequence is 15 residues long. The CDR3 region has the DNA TGTGCCAGCTCACAAGGAGGGTACGGCACAGATACGCAGTATTTT. This encodes CASSQGGYGTDTQYF. Based on the CDR3 plus reference TRBV18 and TRBJ2-3, the full variable domain is NAGVMQNPRHLVRRRGQEARLRCSPMKGHSHVYWYRQLPEEGLKFMVYLQKENIIDESGMPKERFSAEFPKEGPSILRIQQVVRGDSAAYFCASSQGGYGTDTQYFGPGTRLTVL.

The chain couples TRBV7-2 to TRBJ2-7, with TRBD1 matching 11 bases. CDR1 is SGHTA and CDR2 is FQGNSA in the germline V gene. The CDR3 length is 14 residues. The V gene end was trimmed by 5 bases and the J gene end by 3 bases; junction bases not matched to a gene: 3. The CDR3 bases are TGTGCCAGCAGCCTGGACAGGGGGCTCTACGAGCAGTACTTC. As protein: CASSLDRGLYEQYF.

As for this clone: Other DNA sequences in the same sample also yield this CDR3. J is TRBJ1-1 and V is TRBV9; D ambiguous. Germline V CDR1 and CDR2: SGDLS, YYNGEE. The CDR3 loop spans 14 amino acids. Trimming cost V 0 bases and J 1 base, with 7 bases left between them. The CDR3 here is CASSVGHSNTEAFF. In DNA, the CDR3 is TGTGCCAGCAGCGTAGGGCACTCGAACACTGAAGCTTTCTTT.

Concerning this clone itself: Distinct nucleotide sequences in the sample also encode this CDR3. V usage is TRBV18 and J usage is TRBJ1-5; 8 nucleotides agree with TRBD1. CDR1 and CDR2 from the germline V gene are KGHSH and LQKENI. This CDR3 is 14 amino acids long. Germline trimming cut 3 bases from V and 7 bases from J; bases unmatched to any gene: 5. In nucleotides, the CDR3 is TGTGCCAGCTCACCCCAGGGGGCAGACCAGCCCCAGCATTTT. It is translated as CASSPQGADQPQHF.

This chain links TRBV10-3 with TRBJ1-4; maybe TRBD1 (5 bases). The CDR3 spans 13 residues. CDR1 is ENHRY and CDR2 is SYGVKD in the germline V gene. Trimming left V 5 bases short and J 8 bases short, with 12 bases between. In DNA form, the CDR3 reads TGTGCCATCAGTACTGGGGGTGGGGAAAAACTGTTTTTT. Translating gives CAISTGGGEKLFF.

This chain links TRBV7-2 with TRBJ2-5, with D perhaps given as TRBD1 or TRBD2 (5 bases each). In germline, CDR1 is SGHTA, CDR2 FQGNSA. Trimming removed 5 bases from V and 6 bases from J, with 19 bases in between. This CDR3 is 15 amino acids long. The CDR3 sequence is CASSITRDPEKTQYF. The CDR3 nucleotides read TGTGCCAGCAGCATCACCCGGGACCCTGAAAAGACCCAGTACTTC.

This chain joins TRBV28 and TRBJ1-6; 7 bases line up with TRBD1. The CDR3 totals 14 residues. The V segment lost 7 bases and the J segment 14 bases; nucleotides outside the gene matches: 14. The germline V gene encodes CDR1 MDHEN and CDR2 SYDVKM. This CDR3 is CASTSGQAGRSLHF. The CDR3 bases are TGTGCCAGCACCTCCGGACAGGCCGGGCGGTCCCTCCACTTT. The variable domain in full, with the rest retrieved from reference TRBV28 and TRBJ1-6, is DVKVTQSSRYLVKRTGEKVFLECVQDMDHENMFWYRQDPGLGLRLIYFSYDVKMKEKGDIPEGYSVSREKKERFSLILESASTNQTSMYLCASTSGQAGRSLHFGNGTRLTVT.

The chain uses TRBV9 and TRBJ2-5; TRBD2 matches 8 bases. V gave up 0 bases and J gave up 4 bases; unmatched junction bases: 14. The V gene's germline CDR1 is SGDLS and CDR2 YYNGEE. The CDR3 is 18 amino acids. In DNA form, the CDR3 reads TGTGCCAGCAGCGTAGTCCCCAGTGTTCTCGGGAGGGCAGAGACCCAGTACTTC. This gives the protein CASSVVPSVLGRAETQYF. Together with reference TRBV9 and TRBJ2-5, the CDR3 gives the full variable domain: DSGVTQTPKHLITATGQRVTLRCSPRSGDLSVYWYQQSLDQGLQFLIQYYNGEERAKGNILERFSAQQFPDLHSELNLSSLELGDSALYFCASSVVPSVLGRAETQYFGPGTRLLVL.

V usage is TRBV30 and J usage is TRBJ2-1, with 14 bases lining up with TRBD2. This CDR3 region has 15 residues. Germline-derived CDR1 and CDR2 are GTSNPN and SVGIG (reference sequence). Germline trimming cut 0 bases from V and 12 bases from J; bases unmatched to any gene: 7. CDR3 in DNA: TGTGCCTGGAGTGTATTAGGACTAGCGGGAGGTAGGCAGTTCTTC. Its protein is CAWSVLGLAGGRQFF.

This clone was observed a handful of times. The chain employs TRBV7-9 and TRBJ2-1; the D gene is possibly TRBD2 (5 bases). Germline assignment: CDR1 SEHNR and CDR2 FQNEAQ (reference sequence). The V end was cut by 10 bases, the J end by 1 base, with 14 bases between. This CDR3 spans 14 amino acids. The CDR3 reads CAMGKWESYNEQFF. As DNA, the CDR3 is TGTGCCATGGGGAAGTGGGAGTCCTACAATGAGCAGTTCTTC.

This sequence joins TRBV10-2 and TRBJ1-1; tentative D call: TRBD1 (5 bases). The CDR3 has 13 amino acids. Trimming pared 3 bases from V and 3 bases from J, leaving 8 bases between. CDR1 and CDR2 from the germline V gene are WSHSY and SAAADI. CDR3 sequence (DNA): TGCGCCAGCAGTGAAATGGGGGACACTGAAGCTTTCTTT. It translates to CASSEMGDTEAFF.

V usage is TRBV9 and J usage is TRBJ2-1, with D uncertain. The CDR3 length is 14 residues. Trimming took 4 bases from V and 6 from J, leaving 14 bases between them. The germline CDR1 and CDR2 sequences are SGDLS and YYNGEE. CDR3 nucleotide sequence: TGTGCCAGCAGCCCCCGGCCGGCTGGCAATGAGCAGTTCTTC. It yields the protein CASSPRPAGNEQFF. The whole variable domain, remainder taken from reference TRBV9 and TRBJ2-1, is DSGVTQTPKHLITATGQRVTLRCSPRSGDLSVYWYQQSLDQGLQFLIQYYNGEERAKGNILERFSAQQFPDLHSELNLSSLELGDSALYFCASSPRPAGNEQFFGPGTRLTVL.

This clone appeared a few times. The gene calls are TRBV25-1 and TRBJ1-3; 9 nucleotides match TRBD1. V shed 4 bases, J shed 2 bases, and the junction held 3 bases outside the gene matches. The germline gives CDR1 MGHDK, CDR2 SYGVNS. The CDR3 totals 15 residues. The chain's CDR3 is CASSVTGGPGNTIYF. As DNA, the CDR3 is TGTGCCAGCAGTGTAACAGGGGGCCCTGGAAACACCATATATTTT.

The V gene is TRBV4-3, the J gene TRBJ2-7, with D perhaps TRBD2 (5 bases). Trimming removed 0 bases from V and 6 bases from J, with 12 bases in between. Germline loops: CDR1 LGHNA, CDR2 YSLEER. This CDR3 is built from 14 residues. The CDR3 DNA follows: TGCGCCAGCAGCCAAGAACCTAGCAGCCGCGAGCAGTACTTC. Protein sequence: CASSQEPSSREQYF.

The chain combines TRBV4-2 with TRBJ2-5; no firm D call. V lost 0 bases and J 4 bases, leaving 6 bases between the germline ends. CDR1 LGHNA and CDR2 YNFKEQ come from the germline V gene. CDR3 size: 13 residues. Here the CDR3 DNA reads TGTGCCAGCAGCCAAGACCATGCAGAGACCCAGTACTTC. It codes for CASSQDHAETQYF.

The chain joins TRBV23-1 to TRBJ2-7; 10 bases map to TRBD2. TRBV23-1 is given ORF status, its function remaining uncertain. The junction had 9 bases not matched to a gene; V was cut back by 10 bases and J by 3 bases. The CDR3 spans 14 residues. In DNA form, the CDR3 reads TGCGCCACCGACACTAGCGGGATTCTCTACGAGCAGTACTTC. Protein product: CATDTSGILYEQYF.

This clone was seen more than once but under ten times. The chain carries TRBV18 and TRBJ2-7, with TRBD2 identical over 7 bases. The CDR3 runs 11 residues. The germline CDR1 and CDR2 sequences are KGHSH and LQKENI. The CDR3 DNA follows: TGTGCGGGGGGGAGCTCCTACGAGCAGTACTTC. This encodes CAGGSSYEQYF.

V and J are TRBV28 and TRBJ1-2, with 7 bases identical to TRBD1. Germline assignment: CDR1 MDHEN and CDR2 SYDVKM. CDR3 length: 14 amino acids. V lost 8 bases to trimming and J lost 2 bases; unmatched junction nucleotides: 8. The CDR3 loop reads CASLQGYSNYGYTF. The CDR3 DNA sequence: TGTGCCAGCTTACAGGGGTATTCGAACTATGGCTACACCTTC.

The chain has TRBV19 and TRBJ1-2; no definite D call. The germline gives CDR1 LNHDA, CDR2 SQIVND (reference sequence). This CDR3 comprises 15 residues. V was pared by 5 bases and J by 0 bases, with 13 bases between. This CDR3 is CASSQLLGPNYGYTF. CDR3 nucleotides: TGTGCCAGTAGTCAATTATTAGGGCCTAACTATGGCTACACCTTC.

J is TRBJ2-7 and V is TRBV11-2; TRBD1 is a possible D gene (6 bases). Deletions cut 10 bases from V and 4 bases from J, with 17 bases between. The CDR3 is 13 residues long. CDR1 is SGHAT and CDR2 is FQNNGV in the germline V gene. CDR3 protein: CATAQGLNYEQYF. CDR3 DNA sequence: TGTGCCACCGCACAGGGCCTCAATTACGAGCAGTACTTC.

This clone appeared once. Other DNA sequences of this sample code for an identical CDR3. The rearrangement uses TRBV7-2 and TRBJ1-1, with a tentative D call TRBD1 (5 bases). CDR1 and CDR2 from the germline V gene are SGHTA and FQGNSA. The CDR3 is made up of 14 amino acids. Trimming stripped 3 bases from V and 2 bases from J, with 10 bases between. CDR3 bases: TGTGCCAGCAGCTTGGGGCCAAGAAACACTGAAGCTTTCTTT. This translates into CASSLGPRNTEAFF.

In the case of this clone: This may be a read error, as it is one base from a much larger clone. In the same sample, other DNA sequences code for this CDR3. The chain couples TRBV10-3 to TRBJ1-2, with D uncertain. This CDR3 has 14 residues. Germline V gene data show CDR1 as ENHRY and CDR2 as SYGVKD. The CDR3 DNA sequence: TGCGCCATCAGAGCCGGGAACAGTAACTATGGCTACACCTTC. This gives the protein CAIRAGNSNYGYTF.

This clone has only a few counts. The chain is built from TRBV2 and TRBJ2-5; tentatively, D is TRBD1 (6 bases). The CDR3 has 18 residues. Trimming removed 4 bases at V and 3 bases at J, with 24 bases between. The germline gives CDR1 SNHLY, CDR2 FYNNEI. The CDR3 sequence is CASSVRSWARGRKETQYF. CDR3 nucleotides: TGTGCCAGCAGTGTCCGGTCTTGGGCCAGGGGCAGGAAAGAGACCCAGTACTTC.

This clone was recorded only once. A read error may produce the germline difference seen at one junction end. V and J are TRBV30 and TRBJ2-3; perhaps TRBD2 as D (6 bases). The CDR3 is made up of 14 amino acids. Germline V gene lookup returns CDR1 GTSNPN and CDR2 SVGIG (reference sequence). In nucleotides, the CDR3 is TGTGTCTGGAGGTTGGGCGGCGGGGCAGATACGCAGTATTTT. Its protein is CVWRLGGGADTQYF.

The V gene is TRBV7-9, the J gene TRBJ2-1, with TRBD2 matching over 12 bases. V lost 8 bases, J lost 9 bases, and 11 bases stayed unmatched. The germline gives CDR1 SEHNR, CDR2 FQNEAQ (reference sequence). This CDR3 contains 15 residues. The CDR3 sequence is CASGKGLAGRGEQFF. The CDR3 coding sequence is TGTGCCAGCGGCAAAGGACTAGCGGGAAGGGGTGAGCAGTTCTTC.

This clone came up a few times. This rearrangement joins TRBV19 to TRBJ1-4, with 8 bases fitting TRBD1. The CDR3 consists of 16 residues. Per germline, CDR1 LNHDA and CDR2 SQIVND (reference sequence). The V segment lost 6 bases and the J segment 7 bases; nucleotides outside the gene matches: 13. The CDR3 loop is CASRRIQGDSGEKLFF. The CDR3 DNA reads TGTGCCAGTAGGCGGATACAGGGGGACTCGGGTGAAAAACTGTTTTTT.